These 17 T cell receptor beta chains were sequenced from one sample in a study of T cell responses to AZD1222 COVID-19 vaccine. Repertoires were generated with immunoSEQ multiplex PCR, while TCRdb's copy carries only in-frame clones and drops some. The sample has about 140,000 clones, about 92% seen once. The sample here was peripheral blood, taken on day 0 of AZD1222 vaccination. All receptors derive from an adult in good health.

The chain uses TRBV30 and TRBJ2-7, with unresolved D. The CDR3 sequence is 13 residues long. Looked up from germline, CDR1 is GTSNPN and CDR2 is SVGIG (reference sequence). The V end lost 5 bases, the J end lost 0 bases, and 11 bases lay between the germline ends. CDR3 protein: CAWRLPTSYEQYF. Written as DNA, the CDR3 is TGTGCCTGGCGGCTACCGACCTCCTACGAGCAGTACTTC.

This chain connects TRBV25-1 to TRBJ2-1; D unresolved. The CDR3 runs 13 residues. CDR1 is MGHDK, CDR2 SYGVNS, per germline. Trimming shortened V by 6 bases and J by 4 bases, and 10 bases separated the two germline ends. The CDR3 nucleotides read TGTGCCAGCAGGGGGTCGCAGTACAATGAGCAGTTCTTC. The encoded protein is CASRGSQYNEQFF.

A single count supports this clone. This chain connects TRBV10-3 to TRBJ1-4; TRBD1 agrees at 7 bases. Germline CDR1 is ENHRY and CDR2 is SYGVKD. This CDR3 region has 15 residues. The V and J ends lost 4 bases and 1 base, in that order; junction bases with no gene match: 3. The CDR3 region is CAISGDSLTNEKLFF. CDR3 sequence (DNA): TGTGCCATCAGTGGGGACAGCTTAACTAATGAAAAACTGTTTTTT.

The chain combines TRBV3-1 (or the pseudogene TRBV3-2) with TRBJ2-3; D gene unclear. The germline V and J ends were trimmed by 1 base and 5 bases, with 16 bases remaining between them. There are 16 residues in the CDR3. Germline V gene lookup returns CDR1 LGHDT and CDR2 YNNKEL (reference sequence). CDR3 region: CASSQVSSVWVDTQYF. The CDR3 DNA is TGTGCCAGCAGCCAAGTATCCAGCGTGTGGGTAGATACGCAGTATTTT.

J is TRBJ2-7 and V is TRBV7-2; unclear D gene. Germline V gives CDR1 SGHTA, CDR2 FQGNSA. The CDR3 contains 13 residues. The germline V and J ends were trimmed by 0 bases and 0 bases, with 3 bases remaining between them. The CDR3 nucleotides are TGTGCCAGCAGCTTAGCCAGCTCCTACGAGCAGTACTTC. This gives the protein CASSLASSYEQYF.

The rearrangement links TRBV7-6 to TRBJ2-7; TRBD2 matches at 15 bases. The ends lost 1 base at V and 4 bases at J; junction bases unmatched: 2. CDR1 and CDR2 (germline): SGHVS, FNYEAQ. This CDR3 has 16 amino acids. The CDR3 protein is CASSLGTSGGGYEQYF. The CDR3 region has the DNA TGTGCCAGCAGCTTAGGGACTAGCGGGGGGGGTTACGAGCAGTACTTC. The full variable domain, in which reference TRBV7-6 and TRBJ2-7 provide the parts outside the CDR3, is GAGVSQSPRYKVTKRGQDVALRCDPISGHVSLYWYRQALGQGPEFLTYFNYEAQQDKSGLPNDRFSAERPEGSISTLTIQRTEQRDSAMYRCASSLGTSGGGYEQYFGPGTRLTVT.

The chain employs TRBV6-5 and TRBJ2-7; D uncertain. V shed 4 bases and J shed 5 bases, with 15 bases lying between them. The CDR3 length is 14 residues. The germline V gene has CDR1 MNHEY and CDR2 SVGAGI. Here the CDR3 DNA reads TGTGCCAGCAGTTCAAGCAACAGCCCCCACGAGCAGTACTTC. The encoded protein is CASSSSNSPHEQYF.

The rearrangement joins TRBV5-4 to TRBJ2-5; D ambiguous. The CDR3 covers 14 residues. Trimming removed 4 bases from V and 2 bases from J, with 12 bases in between. Germline V gene lookup returns CDR1 SGHNT and CDR2 YYREEE (reference sequence). The CDR3 bases are TGTGCCAGCAGCCCCCCATTCAAACAAGAGACCCAGTACTTC. This gives the protein CASSPPFKQETQYF.

V gene TRBV6-2 or TRBV6-3 combines with J gene TRBJ1-2; unclear D gene. V was shortened by 2 bases and J by 3 bases, with 7 bases between the two germline ends. CDR1 is MNHEY, CDR2 SVGEGT, per germline. The CDR3 has 13 residues. The CDR3 protein is CASSYGVDYGYTF. The CDR3 DNA reads TGTGCCAGCAGTTACGGGGTTGACTATGGCTACACCTTC.

The rearrangement links TRBV14 to TRBJ2-7; 11 bases are shared with TRBD1. Germline V gene data show CDR1 as SGHDN and CDR2 as FVKESK. V was clipped by 3 bases and J by 3 bases; unmatched bases: 1. The CDR3 loop spans 14 amino acids. CDR3 nucleotide sequence: TGTGCCAGCAGCCAGGGACAGGGGGGCTACGAGCAGTACTTC. Protein: CASSQGQGGYEQYF.

The chain links TRBV19 to TRBJ2-5, with D hard to call. This CDR3 comprises 14 residues. Germline CDR1 is LNHDA and CDR2 is SQIVND (reference sequence). Trimming removed 6 bases at V and 4 bases at J, with 15 bases between. CDR3 residues: CASRGRAPRETQYF. DNA for the CDR3: TGTGCCAGTAGAGGCCGGGCCCCGAGAGAGACCCAGTACTTC.

The chain employs TRBV28 and TRBJ2-5, with 7 bases fitting TRBD1. The CDR3 sequence is 15 residues long. The germline V gene encodes CDR1 MDHEN and CDR2 SYDVKM. V was clipped by 10 bases and J by 0 bases; unmatched bases: 11. The CDR3 nucleotides read TGTGCCACTCTTTCCAGGGACAGACACCAAGAGACCCAGTACTTC. It specifies CATLSRDRHQETQYF.

This chain uses TRBV7-9 with TRBJ2-5, with a possible D match to TRBD2 (5 bases). The CDR3 has 14 amino acids. From germline, CDR1 is SEHNR and CDR2 FQNEAQ (reference sequence). Trimming cost V 0 bases and J 5 bases, with 10 bases left between them. CDR3 sequence reads: CASSLAASRETQYF. CDR3 bases: TGTGCCAGCAGCTTAGCGGCTAGCCGGGAGACCCAGTACTTC.

This clone came up once. The rearrangement uses TRBV5-5 and TRBJ1-1; the D is unclear. Trimming took off 3 bases at V and 3 bases at J, with 12 bases between the two ends. The CDR3 is made up of 14 amino acids. Germline V gene sequence: CDR1 SGHKS, CDR2 YYEKEE (reference sequence). The CDR3 DNA follows: TGTGCCAGCAGCTGGGTACCCGGGGACACTGAAGCTTTCTTT. This codes for CASSWVPGDTEAFF. Based on the CDR3 plus reference TRBV5-5 and TRBJ1-1, the full variable domain is DAGVTQSPTHLIKTRGQQVTLRCSPISGHKSVSWYQQVLGQGPQFIFQYYEKEERGRGNFPDRFSARQFPNYSSELNVNALLLGDSALYLCASSWVPGDTEAFFGQGTRLTVV.

This clone was seen a single time. This sequence joins TRBV6-5 and TRBJ1-1; D is uncertain. The V and J ends lost 5 bases and 4 bases respectively, with 11 bases between them. In germline, CDR1 is MNHEY, CDR2 SVGAGI. This CDR3 is built from 13 residues. The CDR3 nucleotides are TGTGCCAGCAGTCCACGACAAGCCACTGAAGCTTTCTTT. This translates into CASSPRQATEAFF.

The chain has TRBV27 and TRBJ2-1, with 12 bases that match TRBD2. The V gene end was trimmed by 6 bases and the J gene end by 7 bases; junction bases not matched to a gene: 7. The CDR3 sequence is 15 residues long. Germline lookup yields CDR1 MNHEY and CDR2 SMNVEV (reference sequence). CDR3 nucleotides: TGTGCCAGCAGCCACCTAGCGGGAGGGGTGAATGAGCAGTTCTTC. It codes for CASSHLAGGVNEQFF.

V is TRBV27 and J is TRBJ1-6, with 9 bases lining up with TRBD1. V dropped 5 bases and J dropped 5; count of bases not matched to a gene: 4. Germline CDR1 reads MNHEY; CDR2 reads SMNVEV (reference sequence). This CDR3 is 15 amino acids long. CDR3 coding DNA: TGTGCCAGCAGTGCGGGACAGGGCCATAATTCACCCCTCCACTTT. Encoded protein: CASSAGQGHNSPLHF.